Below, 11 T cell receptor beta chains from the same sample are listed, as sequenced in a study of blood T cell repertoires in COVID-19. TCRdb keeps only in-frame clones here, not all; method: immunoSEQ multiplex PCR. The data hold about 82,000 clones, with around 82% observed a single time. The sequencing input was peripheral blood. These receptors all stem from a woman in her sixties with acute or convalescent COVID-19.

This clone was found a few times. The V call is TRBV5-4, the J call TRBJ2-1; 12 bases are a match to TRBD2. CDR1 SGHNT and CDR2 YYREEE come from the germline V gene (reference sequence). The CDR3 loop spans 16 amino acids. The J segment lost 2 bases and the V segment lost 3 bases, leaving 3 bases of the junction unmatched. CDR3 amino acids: CASSSRTSGTYNEQFF. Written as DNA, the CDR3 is TGTGCCAGCAGCTCTAGGACTAGCGGGACCTACAATGAGCAGTTCTTC.

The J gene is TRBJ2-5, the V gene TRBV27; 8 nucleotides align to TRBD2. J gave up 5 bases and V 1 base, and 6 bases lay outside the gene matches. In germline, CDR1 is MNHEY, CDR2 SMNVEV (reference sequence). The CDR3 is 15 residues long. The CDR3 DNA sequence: TGTGCCAGCAGTTTATTTCGGGGGGGGGCGGAGACCCAGTACTTC. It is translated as CASSLFRGGAETQYF.

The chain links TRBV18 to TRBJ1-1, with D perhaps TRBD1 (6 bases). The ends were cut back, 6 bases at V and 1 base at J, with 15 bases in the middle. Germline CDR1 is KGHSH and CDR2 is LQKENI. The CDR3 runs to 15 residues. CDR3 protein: CASSPTGNSNTEAFF. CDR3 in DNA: TGTGCCAGCTCTCCTACAGGGAATTCGAACACTGAAGCTTTCTTT.

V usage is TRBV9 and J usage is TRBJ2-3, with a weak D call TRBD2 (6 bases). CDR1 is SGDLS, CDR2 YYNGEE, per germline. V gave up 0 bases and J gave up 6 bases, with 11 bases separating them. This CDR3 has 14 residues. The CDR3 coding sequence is TGTGCCAGCAGCGTAGAGTGGGGGGAGGATACGCAGTATTTT. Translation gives CASSVEWGEDTQYF.

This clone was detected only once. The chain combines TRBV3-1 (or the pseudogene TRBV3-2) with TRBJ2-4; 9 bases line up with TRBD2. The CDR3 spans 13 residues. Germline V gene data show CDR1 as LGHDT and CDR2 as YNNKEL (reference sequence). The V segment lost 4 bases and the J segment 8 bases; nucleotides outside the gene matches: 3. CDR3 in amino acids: CASSPTSGDIQYF. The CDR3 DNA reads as TGTGCCAGCAGCCCGACTAGCGGCGACATTCAGTACTTC.

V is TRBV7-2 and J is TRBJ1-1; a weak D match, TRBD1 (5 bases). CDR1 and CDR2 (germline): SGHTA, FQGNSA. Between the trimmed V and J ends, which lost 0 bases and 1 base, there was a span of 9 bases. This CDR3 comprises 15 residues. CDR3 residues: CASSLALGANTEAFF. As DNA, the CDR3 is TGTGCCAGCAGCTTAGCCCTAGGGGCGAACACTGAAGCTTTCTTT.

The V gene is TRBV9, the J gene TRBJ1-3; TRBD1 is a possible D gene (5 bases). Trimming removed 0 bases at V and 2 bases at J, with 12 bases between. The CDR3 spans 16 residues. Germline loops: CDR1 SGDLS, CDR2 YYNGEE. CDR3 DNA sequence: TGTGCCAGCAGCGTAGCTTGGGGAGGGGCTGGAAACACCATATATTTT. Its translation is CASSVAWGGAGNTIYF.

CDR3 bases: TGTGCCAGCTCGGGTTTTCGTCCGGGTGAAAAACTGTTTTTT. Translation gives CASSGFRPGEKLFF. The rearrangement links TRBV6-4 to TRBJ1-4; no definite D call. The CDR3 consists of 14 residues. Germline V CDR1 and CDR2: MRHNA, SNTAGT. Trimming left V 8 bases short and J 7 bases short, with 17 bases between.

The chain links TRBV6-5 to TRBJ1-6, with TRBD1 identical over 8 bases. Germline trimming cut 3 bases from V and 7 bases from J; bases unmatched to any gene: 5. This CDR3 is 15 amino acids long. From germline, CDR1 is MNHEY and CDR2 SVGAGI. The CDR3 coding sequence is TGTGCCAGCAGTTATTCCGGGACAGGCAATTCACCCCTCCACTTT. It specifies CASSYSGTGNSPLHF.

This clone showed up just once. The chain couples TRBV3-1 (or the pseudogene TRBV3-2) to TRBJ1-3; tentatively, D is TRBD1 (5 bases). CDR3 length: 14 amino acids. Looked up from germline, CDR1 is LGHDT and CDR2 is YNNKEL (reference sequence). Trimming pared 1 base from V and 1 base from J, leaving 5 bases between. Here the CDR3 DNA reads TGTGCCAGCAGCCAAGGACAGTCTGGAAACACCATATATTTT. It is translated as CASSQGQSGNTIYF.

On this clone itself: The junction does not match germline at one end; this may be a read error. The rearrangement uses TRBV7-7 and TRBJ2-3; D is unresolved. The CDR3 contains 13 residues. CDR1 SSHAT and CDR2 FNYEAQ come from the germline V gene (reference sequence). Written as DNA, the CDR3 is TGTGCTAGCAGCTTAGACCGTGCCGGTACGCAGTATTTT. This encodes CASSLDRAGTQYF.